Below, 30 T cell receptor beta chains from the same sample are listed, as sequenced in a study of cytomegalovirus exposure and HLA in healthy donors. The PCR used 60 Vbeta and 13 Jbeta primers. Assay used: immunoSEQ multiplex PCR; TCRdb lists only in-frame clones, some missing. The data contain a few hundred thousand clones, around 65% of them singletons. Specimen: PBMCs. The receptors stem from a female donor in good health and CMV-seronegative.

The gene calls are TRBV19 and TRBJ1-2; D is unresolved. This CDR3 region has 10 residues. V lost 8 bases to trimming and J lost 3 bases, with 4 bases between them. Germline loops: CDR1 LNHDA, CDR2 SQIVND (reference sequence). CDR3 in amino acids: CASSDYGYTF. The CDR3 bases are TGTGCCAGTTCCGACTATGGCTACACCTTC. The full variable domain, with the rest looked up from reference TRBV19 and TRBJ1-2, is DGGITQSPKYLFRKEGQNVTLSCEQNLNHDAMYWYRQDPGQGLRLIYYSQIVNDFQKGDIAEGYSVSREKKESFPLTVTSAQKNPTAFYLCASSDYGYTFGSGTRLTVV.

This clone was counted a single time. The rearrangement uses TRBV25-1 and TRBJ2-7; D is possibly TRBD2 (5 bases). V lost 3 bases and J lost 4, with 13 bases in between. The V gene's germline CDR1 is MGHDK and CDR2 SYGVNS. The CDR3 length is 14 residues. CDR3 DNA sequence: TGTGCCAGCAGTGATCGGGGATTGGGGTACGAGCAGTACTTC. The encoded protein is CASSDRGLGYEQYF.

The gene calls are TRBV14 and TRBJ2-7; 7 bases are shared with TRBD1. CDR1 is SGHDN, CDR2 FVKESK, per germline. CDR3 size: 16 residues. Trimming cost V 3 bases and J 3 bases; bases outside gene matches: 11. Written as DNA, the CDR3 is TGTGCCAGCAGCCATATGACAGGGACCGGCGGCTACGAGCAGTACTTC. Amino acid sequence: CASSHMTGTGGYEQYF. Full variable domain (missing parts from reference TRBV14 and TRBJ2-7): EAGVTQFPSHSVIEKGQTVTLRCDPISGHDNLYWYRRVMGKEIKFLLHFVKESKQDESGMPNNRFLAERTGGTYSTLKVQPAELEDSGVYFCASSHMTGTGGYEQYFGPGTRLTVT.

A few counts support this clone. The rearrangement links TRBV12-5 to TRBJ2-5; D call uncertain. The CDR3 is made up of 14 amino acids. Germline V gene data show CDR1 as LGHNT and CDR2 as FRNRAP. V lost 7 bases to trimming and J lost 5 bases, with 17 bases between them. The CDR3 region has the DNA TGTGCTAGTGCCGGAGAAAGCGCCCGGGAGACCCAGTACTTC. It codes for CASAGESARETQYF.

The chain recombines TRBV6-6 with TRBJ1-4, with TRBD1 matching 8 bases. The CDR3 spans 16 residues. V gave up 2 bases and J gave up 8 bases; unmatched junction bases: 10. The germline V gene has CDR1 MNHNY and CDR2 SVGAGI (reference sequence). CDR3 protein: CASSYAIQGAGEKLFF. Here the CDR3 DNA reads TGTGCCAGCAGTTACGCGATTCAGGGGGCGGGGGAAAAACTGTTTTTT.

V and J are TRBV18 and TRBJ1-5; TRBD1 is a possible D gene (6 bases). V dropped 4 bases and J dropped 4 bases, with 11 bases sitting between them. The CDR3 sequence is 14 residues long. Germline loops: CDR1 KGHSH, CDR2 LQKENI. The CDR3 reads CASSRGGVNQPQHF. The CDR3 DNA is TGTGCCAGCTCACGAGGGGGGGTAAATCAGCCCCAGCATTTT.

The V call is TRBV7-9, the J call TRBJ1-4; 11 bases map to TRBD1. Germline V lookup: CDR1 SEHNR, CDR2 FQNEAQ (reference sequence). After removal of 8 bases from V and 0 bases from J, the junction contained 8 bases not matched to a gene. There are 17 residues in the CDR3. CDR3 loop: CASLPGQGVATNEKLFF. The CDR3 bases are TGTGCCAGCCTCCCGGGACAGGGGGTTGCAACTAATGAAAAACTGTTTTTT.

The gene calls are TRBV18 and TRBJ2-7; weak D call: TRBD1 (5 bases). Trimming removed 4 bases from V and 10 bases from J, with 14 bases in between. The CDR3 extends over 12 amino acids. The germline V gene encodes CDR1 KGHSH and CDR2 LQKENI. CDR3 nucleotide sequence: TGTGCCAGCTCACTGAGCACCCAGGGACAGTACTTC. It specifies CASSLSTQGQYF.

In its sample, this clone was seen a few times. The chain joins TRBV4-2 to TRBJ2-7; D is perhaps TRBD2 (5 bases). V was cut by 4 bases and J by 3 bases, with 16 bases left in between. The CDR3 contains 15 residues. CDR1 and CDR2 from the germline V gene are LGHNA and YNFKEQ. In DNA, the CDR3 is TGTGCCAGCAGCCCTTCTCAGGACGGGGACTACGAGCAGTACTTC. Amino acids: CASSPSQDGDYEQYF.

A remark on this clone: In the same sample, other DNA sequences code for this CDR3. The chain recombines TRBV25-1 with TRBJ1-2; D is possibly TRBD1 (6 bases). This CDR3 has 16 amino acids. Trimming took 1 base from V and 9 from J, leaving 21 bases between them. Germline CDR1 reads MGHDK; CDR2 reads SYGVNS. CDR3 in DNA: TGTGCCAGCAGTGAATGGGGAGGGGGGACTCCAGGGCGCTACACCTTC. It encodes CASSEWGGGTPGRYTF.

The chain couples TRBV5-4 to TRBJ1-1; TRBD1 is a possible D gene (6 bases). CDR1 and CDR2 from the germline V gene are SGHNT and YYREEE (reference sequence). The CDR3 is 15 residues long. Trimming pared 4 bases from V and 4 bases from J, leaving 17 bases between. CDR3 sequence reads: CASSPGGPRGTEAFF. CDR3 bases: TGTGCCAGCAGCCCGGGGGGCCCCCGCGGCACTGAAGCTTTCTTT.

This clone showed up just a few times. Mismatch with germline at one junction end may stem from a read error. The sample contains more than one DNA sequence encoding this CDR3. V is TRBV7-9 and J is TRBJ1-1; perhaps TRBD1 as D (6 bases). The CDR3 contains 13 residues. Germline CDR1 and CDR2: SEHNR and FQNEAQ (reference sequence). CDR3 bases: TGTTCCAGCAGCTTGGGACAGAACACTGAAGCTTTCTTT. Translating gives CSSSLGQNTEAFF.

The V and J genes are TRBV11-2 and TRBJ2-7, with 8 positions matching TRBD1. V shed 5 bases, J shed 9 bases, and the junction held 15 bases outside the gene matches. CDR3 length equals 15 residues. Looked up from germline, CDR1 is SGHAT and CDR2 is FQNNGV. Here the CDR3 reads CASSLGDRMARWQYF. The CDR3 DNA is TGTGCCAGCAGCCTCGGGGACAGGATGGCTAGGTGGCAGTACTTC. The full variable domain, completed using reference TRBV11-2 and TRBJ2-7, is EAGVAQSPRYKIIEKRQSVAFWCNPISGHATLYWYQQILGQGPKLLIQFQNNGVVDDSQLPKDRFSAERLKGVDSTLKIQPAKLEDSAVYLCASSLGDRMARWQYFGPGTRLTVT.

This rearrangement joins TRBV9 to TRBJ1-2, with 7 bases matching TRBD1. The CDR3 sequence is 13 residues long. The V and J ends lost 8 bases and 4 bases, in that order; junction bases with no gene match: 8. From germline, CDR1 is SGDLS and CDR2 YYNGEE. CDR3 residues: CASRQQGSYGYTF. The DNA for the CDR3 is TGTGCCAGTCGGCAACAGGGGAGCTATGGCTACACCTTC.

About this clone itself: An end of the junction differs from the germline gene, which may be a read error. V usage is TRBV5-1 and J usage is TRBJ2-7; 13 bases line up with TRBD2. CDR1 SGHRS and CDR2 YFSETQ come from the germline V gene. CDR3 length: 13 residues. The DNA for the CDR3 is TGCGCCAGCAGCTTGGGACTAGCGGGGGGCCTTGTCTTC. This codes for CASSLGLAGGLVF.

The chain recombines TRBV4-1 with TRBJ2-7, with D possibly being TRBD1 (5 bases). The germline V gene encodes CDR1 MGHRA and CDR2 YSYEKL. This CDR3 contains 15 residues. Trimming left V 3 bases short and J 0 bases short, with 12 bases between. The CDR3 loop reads CASSQGYRSSYEQYF. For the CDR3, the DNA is TGCGCCAGCAGCCAGGGATACAGGAGCTCCTACGAGCAGTACTTC.

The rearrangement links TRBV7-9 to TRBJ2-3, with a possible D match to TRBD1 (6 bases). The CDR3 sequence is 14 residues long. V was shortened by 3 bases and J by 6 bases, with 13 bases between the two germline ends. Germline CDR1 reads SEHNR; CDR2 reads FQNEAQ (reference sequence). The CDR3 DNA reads TGTGCCAGCAGCTTCGGACAGCTCGAGGATACGCAGTATTTT. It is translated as CASSFGQLEDTQYF.

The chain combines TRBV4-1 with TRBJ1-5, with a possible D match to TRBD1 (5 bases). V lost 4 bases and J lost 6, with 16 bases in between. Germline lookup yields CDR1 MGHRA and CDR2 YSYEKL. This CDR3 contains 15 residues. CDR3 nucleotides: TGCGCCAGCAGCCTTGGGACTTCGACCGGTCAGCCCCAGCATTTT. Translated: CASSLGTSTGQPQHF.

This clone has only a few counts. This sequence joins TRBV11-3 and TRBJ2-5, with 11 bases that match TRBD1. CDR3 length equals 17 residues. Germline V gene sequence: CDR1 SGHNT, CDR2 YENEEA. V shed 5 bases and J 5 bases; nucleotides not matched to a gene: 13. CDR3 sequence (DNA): TGTGCCAGCAGCGCCCCCCCGAGGACAGGGGGCCGGGAGACCCAGTACTTC. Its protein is CASSAPPRTGGRETQYF.

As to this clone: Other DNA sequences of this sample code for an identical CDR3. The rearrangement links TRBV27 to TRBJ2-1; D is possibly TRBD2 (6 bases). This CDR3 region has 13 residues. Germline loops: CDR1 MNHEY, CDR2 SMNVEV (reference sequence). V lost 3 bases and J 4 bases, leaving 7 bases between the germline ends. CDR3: CASSLGGYNEQFF. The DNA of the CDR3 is TGTGCCAGCAGTTTGGGGGGTTACAATGAGCAGTTCTTC.

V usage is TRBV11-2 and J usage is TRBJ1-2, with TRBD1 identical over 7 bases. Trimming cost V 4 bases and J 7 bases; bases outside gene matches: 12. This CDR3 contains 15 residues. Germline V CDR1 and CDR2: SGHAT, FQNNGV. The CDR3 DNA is TGTGCCAGCAGCTCCCCTCGACAGGGTATGGGTGGCTACACCTTC. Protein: CASSSPRQGMGGYTF.

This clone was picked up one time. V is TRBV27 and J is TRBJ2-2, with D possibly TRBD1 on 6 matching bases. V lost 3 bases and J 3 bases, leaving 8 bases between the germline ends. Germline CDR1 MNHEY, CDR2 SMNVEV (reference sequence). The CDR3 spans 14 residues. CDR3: CASSLQGYTGELFF. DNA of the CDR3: TGTGCCAGCAGTTTGCAGGGGTACACCGGGGAGCTGTTTTTT.

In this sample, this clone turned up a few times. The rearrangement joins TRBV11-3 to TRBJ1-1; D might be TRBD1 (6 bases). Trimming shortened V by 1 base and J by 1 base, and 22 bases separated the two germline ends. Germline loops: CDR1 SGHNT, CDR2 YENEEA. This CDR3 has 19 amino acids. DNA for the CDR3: TGTGCCAGCAGCTTAGCCGACAGGTATTCCCAGGGGCGGAACACTGAAGCTTTCTTT. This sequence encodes CASSLADRYSQGRNTEAFF.

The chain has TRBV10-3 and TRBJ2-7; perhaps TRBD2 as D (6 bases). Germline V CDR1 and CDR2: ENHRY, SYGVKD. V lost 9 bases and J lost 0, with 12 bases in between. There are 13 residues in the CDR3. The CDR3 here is CAIGLGGSYEQYF. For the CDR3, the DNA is TGTGCCATTGGCCTGGGGGGCTCCTACGAGCAGTACTTC.

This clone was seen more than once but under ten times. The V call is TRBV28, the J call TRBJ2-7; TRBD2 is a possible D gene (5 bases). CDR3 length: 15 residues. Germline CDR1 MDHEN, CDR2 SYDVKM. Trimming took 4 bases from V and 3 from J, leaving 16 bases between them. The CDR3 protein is CASSSPFSSRYEQYF. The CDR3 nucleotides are TGTGCCAGCAGTTCACCCTTTTCTAGCCGCTACGAGCAGTACTTC.

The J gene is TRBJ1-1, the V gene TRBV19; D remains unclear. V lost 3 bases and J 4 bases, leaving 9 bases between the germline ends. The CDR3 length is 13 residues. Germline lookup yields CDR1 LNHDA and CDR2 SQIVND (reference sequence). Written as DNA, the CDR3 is TGTGCCAGTAGTATTGAACAGTTCACTGAAGCTTTCTTT. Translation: CASSIEQFTEAFF.

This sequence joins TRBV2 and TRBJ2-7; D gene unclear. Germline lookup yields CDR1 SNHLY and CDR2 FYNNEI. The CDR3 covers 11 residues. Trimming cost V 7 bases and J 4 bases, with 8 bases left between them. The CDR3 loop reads CASKQNYEQYF. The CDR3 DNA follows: TGTGCCAGCAAACAGAATTACGAGCAGTACTTC.

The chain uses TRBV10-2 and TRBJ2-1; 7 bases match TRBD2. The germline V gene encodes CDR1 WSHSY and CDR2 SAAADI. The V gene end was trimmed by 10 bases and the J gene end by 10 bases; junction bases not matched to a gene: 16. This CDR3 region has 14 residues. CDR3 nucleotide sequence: TGCGCCATCGGAGTGGGGGGAGGGCCTCTAGAGCAGTTCTTC. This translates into CAIGVGGGPLEQFF.

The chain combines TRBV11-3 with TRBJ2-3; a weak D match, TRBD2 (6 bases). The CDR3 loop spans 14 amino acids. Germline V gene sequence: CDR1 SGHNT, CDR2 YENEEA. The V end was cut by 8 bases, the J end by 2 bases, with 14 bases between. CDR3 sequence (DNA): TGTGCCAGCGGCCAACTAGCATCCACAGATACGCAGTATTTT. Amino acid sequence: CASGQLASTDTQYF.

The CDR3 DNA is TGTGCCAGCAGTTTCGGCGGTAAGAACACTGAAGCTTTCTTT. Amino acid sequence: CASSFGGKNTEAFF. The chain has TRBV6-1 and TRBJ1-1; D gene ambiguous. This CDR3 has 14 amino acids. In germline, CDR1 is MNHNS, CDR2 SASEGT. The V end was cut by 5 bases, the J end by 1 base, with 11 bases between.